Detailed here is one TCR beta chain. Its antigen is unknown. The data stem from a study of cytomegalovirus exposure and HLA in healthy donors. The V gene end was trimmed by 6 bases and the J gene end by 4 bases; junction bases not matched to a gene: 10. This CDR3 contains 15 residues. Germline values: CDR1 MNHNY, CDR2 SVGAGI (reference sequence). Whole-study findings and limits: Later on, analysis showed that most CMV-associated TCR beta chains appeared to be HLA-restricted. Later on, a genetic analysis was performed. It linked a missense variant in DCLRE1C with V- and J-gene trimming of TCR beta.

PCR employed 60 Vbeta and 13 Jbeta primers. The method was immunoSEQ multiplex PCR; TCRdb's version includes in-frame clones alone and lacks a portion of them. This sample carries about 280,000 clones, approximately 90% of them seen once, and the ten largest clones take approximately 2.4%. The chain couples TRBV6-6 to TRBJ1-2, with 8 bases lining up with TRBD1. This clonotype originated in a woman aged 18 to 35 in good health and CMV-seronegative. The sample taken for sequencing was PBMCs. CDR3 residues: CASRTGQAAFYGYTF. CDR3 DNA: TGTGCCAGCAGGACGGGACAGGCGGCGTTCTATGGCTACACCTTC.